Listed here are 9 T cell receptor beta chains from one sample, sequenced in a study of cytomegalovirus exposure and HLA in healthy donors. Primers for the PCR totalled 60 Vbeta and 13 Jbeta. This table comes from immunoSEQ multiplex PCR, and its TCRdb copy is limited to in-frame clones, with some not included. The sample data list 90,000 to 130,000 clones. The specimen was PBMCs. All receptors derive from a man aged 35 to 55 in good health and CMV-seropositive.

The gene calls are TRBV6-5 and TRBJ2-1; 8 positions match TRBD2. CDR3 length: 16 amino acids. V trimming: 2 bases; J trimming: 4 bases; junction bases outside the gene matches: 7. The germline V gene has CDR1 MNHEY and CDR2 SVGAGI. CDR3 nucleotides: TGTGCCAGCAGTTACCCCGGGGGGGCGGGATACAATGAGCAGTTCTTC. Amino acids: CASSYPGGAGYNEQFF.

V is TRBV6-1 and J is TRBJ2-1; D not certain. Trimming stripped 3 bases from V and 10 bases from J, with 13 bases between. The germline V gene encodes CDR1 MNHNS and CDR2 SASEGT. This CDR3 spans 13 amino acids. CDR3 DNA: TGTGCCAGCAGTGACTTGATGGGCCGAGAGCAGTTCTTC. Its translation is CASSDLMGREQFF.

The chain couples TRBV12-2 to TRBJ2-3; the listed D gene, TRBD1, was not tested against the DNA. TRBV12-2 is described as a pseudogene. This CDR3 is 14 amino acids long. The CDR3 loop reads CASRLARGQDTQYF. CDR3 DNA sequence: TGTGCAAGTCGCTTAGCGAGGGGGCAAGATACGCAGTATTTT.

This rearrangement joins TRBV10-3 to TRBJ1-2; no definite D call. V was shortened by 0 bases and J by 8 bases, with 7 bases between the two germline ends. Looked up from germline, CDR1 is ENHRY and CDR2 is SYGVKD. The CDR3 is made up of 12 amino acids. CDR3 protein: CAISESSRGYTF. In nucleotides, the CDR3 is TGTGCCATCAGTGAGTCTAGTCGAGGCTACACCTTC.

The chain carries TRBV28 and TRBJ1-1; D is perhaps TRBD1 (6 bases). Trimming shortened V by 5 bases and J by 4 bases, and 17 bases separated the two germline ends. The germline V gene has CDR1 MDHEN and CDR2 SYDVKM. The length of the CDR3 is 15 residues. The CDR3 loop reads CASSQGQTRGTEAFF. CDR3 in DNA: TGTGCCAGCAGTCAAGGACAGACCAGAGGCACTGAAGCTTTCTTT. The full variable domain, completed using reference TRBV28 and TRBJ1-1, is DVKVTQSSRYLVKRTGEKVFLECVQDMDHENMFWYRQDPGLGLRLIYFSYDVKMKEKGDIPEGYSVSREKKERFSLILESASTNQTSMYLCASSQGQTRGTEAFFGQGTRLTVV.

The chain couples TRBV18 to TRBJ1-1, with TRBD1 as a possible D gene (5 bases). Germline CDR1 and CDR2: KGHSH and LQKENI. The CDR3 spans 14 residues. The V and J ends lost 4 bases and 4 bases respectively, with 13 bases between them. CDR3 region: CASSHGGYGTEAFF. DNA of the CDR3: TGTGCCAGCTCACACGGGGGATATGGCACTGAAGCTTTCTTT.

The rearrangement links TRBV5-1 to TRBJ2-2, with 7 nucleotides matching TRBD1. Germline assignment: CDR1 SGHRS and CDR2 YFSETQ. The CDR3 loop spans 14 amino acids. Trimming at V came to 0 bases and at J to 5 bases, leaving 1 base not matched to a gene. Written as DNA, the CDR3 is TGCGCCAGCAGCTTGGGGACAGGTACCGGGGAGCTGTTTTTT. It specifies CASSLGTGTGELFF.

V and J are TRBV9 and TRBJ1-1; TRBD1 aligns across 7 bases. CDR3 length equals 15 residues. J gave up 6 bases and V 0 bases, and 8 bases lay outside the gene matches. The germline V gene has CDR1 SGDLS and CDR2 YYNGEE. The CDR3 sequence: CASSVGGTVGPEAFF. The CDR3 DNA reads TGTGCCAGCAGCGTAGGAGGGACAGTGGGACCTGAAGCTTTCTTT.

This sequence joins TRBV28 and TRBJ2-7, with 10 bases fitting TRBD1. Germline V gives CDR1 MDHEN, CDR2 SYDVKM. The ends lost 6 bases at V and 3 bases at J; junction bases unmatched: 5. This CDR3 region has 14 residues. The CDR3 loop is CASRGQGLLYEQYF. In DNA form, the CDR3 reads TGTGCCAGCAGGGGACAGGGGCTGCTCTACGAGCAGTACTTC.